Presented here are 29 T cell receptor beta chains from one specimen sequenced in a study of blood T cell repertoires in COVID-19. TCRdb's copy holds only in-frame clones and misses some; the assay was immunoSEQ multiplex PCR. The sample yields 120,000 to 150,000 clones, about 83% seen once. Sequenced material: peripheral blood. The receptor set was obtained from a woman aged 40 to 49 with acute or convalescent COVID-19.

The V call is TRBV5-1, the J call TRBJ2-3, with TRBD1 matching over 7 bases. J was trimmed by 2 bases and V by 0 bases; bases with no gene match: 6. This CDR3 spans 16 amino acids. Germline CDR1 SGHRS, CDR2 YFSETQ. The CDR3 sequence: CASSLERGRDTDTQYF. CDR3 sequence (DNA): TGCGCCAGCAGCTTGGAGAGGGGGCGTGACACAGATACGCAGTATTTT.

This clone was counted between two and nine times. The CDR3 bases are TGCGCCAGCAGAAAGCCGGGACAGGGGGCTGTCGGCTACACCTTC. It translates to CASRKPGQGAVGYTF. This chain uses TRBV10-1 with TRBJ1-2, with TRBD1 matching 12 bases. Germline lookup yields CDR1 WNHNN and CDR2 SYGVQD (reference sequence). CDR3 size: 15 residues. The V gene end was trimmed by 6 bases and the J gene end by 8 bases; junction bases not matched to a gene: 10.

The V and J genes are TRBV7-3 and TRBJ2-1; 10 bases match TRBD2. J was trimmed by 0 bases and V by 1 base; bases with no gene match: 3. This CDR3 region has 17 residues. Germline V gives CDR1 SGHTA, CDR2 FQGTGA. The CDR3 sequence: CASSLIAGGPSYNEQFF. The CDR3 DNA is TGTGCCAGCAGCTTAATAGCGGGGGGTCCCTCCTACAATGAGCAGTTCTTC.

In DNA, the CDR3 is TGTGCCAGCAGCTTCGGACTAGCGGGGGGGCCGGGTGAGCAGTTCTTC. The encoded protein is CASSFGLAGGPGEQFF. The gene calls are TRBV7-2 and TRBJ2-1; 15 bases match TRBD2. The V segment lost 3 bases and the J segment 9 bases; nucleotides outside the gene matches: 6. Germline loops: CDR1 SGHTA, CDR2 FQGNSA. The CDR3 length is 16 residues.

The J gene is TRBJ2-7, the V gene TRBV4-3; perhaps TRBD2 as D (5 bases). Trimming removed 0 bases at V and 3 bases at J, with 12 bases between. The CDR3 runs to 15 residues. Germline CDR1 reads LGHNA; CDR2 reads YSLEER. CDR3 sequence: CASSQDRDSVYEQYF. For the CDR3, the DNA is TGCGCCAGCAGCCAAGATCGGGATAGCGTCTACGAGCAGTACTTC.

The genes are TRBV12-3 or TRBV12-4 and TRBJ1-6, with D unresolved. V was cut by 1 base and J by 9 bases, with 7 bases left in between. The CDR3 is 13 amino acids. DNA for the CDR3: TGTGCCAGCAGTTTAGGGTACAGTTCACCCCTCCACTTT. It codes for CASSLGYSSPLHF.

The chain is built from TRBV4-3 and TRBJ2-1; TRBD2 is a possible D gene (5 bases). Trimming left V 0 bases short and J 4 bases short, with 10 bases between. The length of the CDR3 is 15 residues. The germline gives CDR1 LGHNA, CDR2 YSLEER. DNA for the CDR3: TGCGCCAGCAGCCAAGACGCCGGGATATACAATGAGCAGTTCTTC. Translating it yields CASSQDAGIYNEQFF.

The gene calls are TRBV4-1 and TRBJ2-3; 12 nucleotides align to TRBD2. Trimming took 9 bases from V and 4 from J; bases not matched to a gene: 20. Germline CDR1 and CDR2: MGHRA and YSYEKL. The CDR3 has 19 amino acids. CDR3: CASQETSGGSSGVPDTQYF. CDR3 nucleotides: TGCGCCAGTCAAGAGACTAGCGGGGGCTCTTCTGGCGTCCCAGATACGCAGTATTTT.

This clone was recorded only once. This sequence joins TRBV10-3 and TRBJ1-1, with D possibly matching TRBD1 (5 bases). The CDR3 is made up of 14 amino acids. Germline values: CDR1 ENHRY, CDR2 SYGVKD. Between the trimmed V and J ends, which lost 6 bases and 0 bases, there was a span of 11 bases. The CDR3 loop reads CAIRTGQLNTEAFF. The DNA for the CDR3 is TGTGCCATCAGAACTGGACAATTGAACACTGAAGCTTTCTTT.

The genes are TRBV2 and TRBJ2-1; no clear D. Trimming took off 7 bases at V and 5 bases at J, with 3 bases between the two ends. This CDR3 contains 10 residues. Germline assignment: CDR1 SNHLY and CDR2 FYNNEI. CDR3 in DNA: TGTGCCAGCACCAACAATGAGCAGTTCTTC. Its protein product is CASTNNEQFF.

There are a few counts of this clone. V and J are TRBV11-2 and TRBJ1-1, with D perhaps matching TRBD1 (6 bases). Trimming took off 4 bases at V and 2 bases at J, with 14 bases between the two ends. The CDR3 covers 15 residues. Germline V CDR1 and CDR2: SGHAT, FQNNGV. DNA for the CDR3: TGTGCCAGCAGCTCAGGACAGTACGGCAACACTGAAGCTTTCTTT. Translation: CASSSGQYGNTEAFF.

This clone was seen only once. The chain is built from TRBV6-5 and TRBJ1-1; a weak D match, TRBD1 (6 bases). Deletions cut 5 bases from V and 10 bases from J, with 17 bases between. CDR3 length: 13 residues. The germline gives CDR1 MNHEY, CDR2 SVGAGI. The CDR3 DNA follows: TGTGCCAGCAGTCTCCAGGGGCCGGCTGGAGCTTTCTTT. Protein sequence: CASSLQGPAGAFF.

The rearrangement links TRBV6-2 or TRBV6-3 to TRBJ1-1; 7 nucleotides agree with TRBD1. Germline assignment: CDR1 MNHEY and CDR2 SVGEGT. CDR3 size: 15 residues. V shed 6 bases and J 1 base; nucleotides not matched to a gene: 8. The CDR3 nucleotides read TGTGCCAGCAGCCCCGGGACAGTGGGGAACACTGAAGCTTTCTTT. It specifies CASSPGTVGNTEAFF.

The rearrangement uses TRBV10-3 and TRBJ1-2, with D possibly matching TRBD1 (6 bases). With 4 bases removed from V and 1 base from J, the gap between germline ends came to 10 bases. CDR3 length: 14 amino acids. The germline CDR1 and CDR2 sequences are ENHRY and SYGVKD. CDR3 protein: CAISGGRHNYGYTF. The CDR3 DNA sequence: TGTGCCATCAGTGGGGGGCGGCATAACTATGGCTACACCTTC.

The rearrangement joins TRBV21-1 to TRBJ1-2. TRBV21-1 is recorded as a pseudogene. The CDR3 has 12 residues. CDR3 in DNA: TGTGCCAGCAGCGCTCGGAACTATGGCTACACCTTC. Its translation is CASSARNYGYTF.

The chain is built from TRBV27 and TRBJ2-7, with 9 nucleotides matching TRBD2. The CDR3 has 16 amino acids. V was pared by 4 bases and J by 2 bases, with 9 bases of the junction left unmatched. Germline loops: CDR1 MNHEY, CDR2 SMNVEV (reference sequence). Here the CDR3 reads CASSSISGSPPYEQYF. In DNA, the CDR3 is TGTGCCAGCAGTTCGATTAGCGGGAGTCCCCCCTACGAGCAGTACTTC.

The chain is built from TRBV7-3 and TRBJ2-1; 8 nucleotides agree with TRBD1. The trim removed 8 bases at V and 5 bases at J, leaving 2 bases unmatched. The CDR3 is 12 residues long. Germline V gene lookup returns CDR1 SGHTA and CDR2 FQGTGA. The CDR3 loop reads CASQGADNEQFF. CDR3 DNA: TGTGCCAGCCAGGGGGCGGACAATGAGCAGTTCTTC.

As DNA, the CDR3 is TGTGCCACCAGCGACAGGAGCCAAGAGACCCAGTACTTC. It codes for CATSDRSQETQYF. This sequence joins TRBV15 and TRBJ2-5; perhaps TRBD1 as D (6 bases). CDR3 size: 13 residues. V was clipped by 5 bases and J by 1 base, with 8 bases between them. Germline assignment: CDR1 LNHNV and CDR2 YYDKDF (reference sequence).

The chain has TRBV3-1 (or the pseudogene TRBV3-2) and TRBJ1-6; D remains ambiguous. Germline V gives CDR1 LGHDT, CDR2 YNNKEL (reference sequence). The ends were cut back, 6 bases at V and 9 bases at J, with 18 bases in the middle. This CDR3 comprises 15 residues. CDR3 region: CASRVGSQVTSPLHF. In DNA, the CDR3 is TGTGCCAGCAGGGTGGGCAGTCAGGTAACTTCACCCCTCCACTTT.

This chain joins TRBV6-5 and TRBJ2-3, with D tentatively TRBD2 (6 bases). The CDR3 runs 14 residues. The V gene's germline CDR1 is MNHEY and CDR2 SVGAGI. V was cut by 0 bases and J by 5 bases, with 9 bases left in between. This chain's CDR3 is CASSYSPGEDTQYF. DNA of the CDR3: TGTGCCAGCAGTTACTCACCGGGAGAAGATACGCAGTATTTT.

The chain carries TRBV5-1 and TRBJ2-3; D perhaps matches TRBD1 (5 bases). The germline CDR1 and CDR2 sequences are SGHRS and YFSETQ. V was cut by 2 bases and J by 4 bases, with 14 bases left in between. The CDR3 spans 15 residues. CDR3 nucleotide sequence: TGCGCCAGCAGCTTTGCAGGGATAAGCTCAGATACGCAGTATTTT. This codes for CASSFAGISSDTQYF.

The genes are TRBV10-3 and TRBJ1-1, with TRBD1 as a possible D gene (6 bases). The CDR3 covers 15 residues. Germline values: CDR1 ENHRY, CDR2 SYGVKD. V was pared by 4 bases and J by 3 bases, with 15 bases between. CDR3 amino acids: CAISGKSGVHTEAFF. The CDR3 DNA reads as TGTGCCATCAGTGGGAAGTCAGGGGTTCACACTGAAGCTTTCTTT.

V and J are TRBV5-1 and TRBJ2-3, with a weak D call TRBD2 (5 bases). V lost 3 bases and J lost 2, with 7 bases in between. The CDR3 runs to 13 residues. Looked up from germline, CDR1 is SGHRS and CDR2 is YFSETQ. The CDR3 DNA follows: TGCGCCAGCAGCTCGGGGTTCACAGATACGCAGTATTTT. Translation gives CASSSGFTDTQYF.

The chain couples TRBV6-2 or TRBV6-3 to TRBJ2-7; a weak D match, TRBD2 (6 bases). V was pared by 0 bases and J by 3 bases, with 6 bases between. This CDR3 has 13 residues. Germline assignment: CDR1 MNHEY and CDR2 SVGEGT. Written as DNA, the CDR3 is TGTGCCAGCAGTTACTCGGGACTCTACGAGCAGTACTTC. Its protein product is CASSYSGLYEQYF.

This sequence joins TRBV4-1 and TRBJ1-1; 7 bases agree with TRBD1. The CDR3 has 14 amino acids. Germline-derived CDR1 and CDR2 are MGHRA and YSYEKL. V gave up 4 bases and J gave up 5 bases; unmatched junction bases: 7. CDR3 in DNA: TGCGCCAGCAGCCTACCAGGGGGTAAGACTGAAGCTTTCTTT. Amino acids: CASSLPGGKTEAFF.

V gene TRBV9 combines with J gene TRBJ2-2, with 8 bases matching TRBD2. The CDR3 sequence is 15 residues long. V shed 0 bases, J shed 7 bases, and the junction held 5 bases outside the gene matches. Germline V gene sequence: CDR1 SGDLS, CDR2 YYNGEE. The CDR3 DNA reads as TGTGCCAGCAGCGTAGCGGGAGGGAGTATCGGGGAGCTGTTTTTT. It codes for CASSVAGGSIGELFF.

In this sample, this clone turned up a few times. Germline is not matched at one junction end, which may reflect a read error. The J gene is TRBJ2-1, the V gene TRBV5-1; 10 nucleotides agree with TRBD1. The CDR3 consists of 16 residues. CDR1 is SGHRS, CDR2 YFSETQ, per germline. CDR3 region: CASSRGQGIDYDEQFF. For the CDR3, the DNA is TGCGCCAGCAGCCGGGGACAGGGGATCGACTACGATGAGCAGTTCTTC.

V gene TRBV6-5 combines with J gene TRBJ2-1; 10 nucleotides agree with TRBD2. This CDR3 is built from 14 residues. From germline, CDR1 is MNHEY and CDR2 SVGAGI. V dropped 7 bases and J dropped 8; count of bases not matched to a gene: 8. CDR3 nucleotides: TGTGCCAGCAACGTAGCGGGAGGTTCACATGAGCAGTTCTTC. This encodes CASNVAGGSHEQFF.

The gene calls are TRBV12-3 or TRBV12-4 and TRBJ1-2, with 9 bases fitting TRBD1. The CDR3 sequence is 13 residues long. J lost 4 bases, V lost 6 bases, and 3 bases had no gene match. As DNA, the CDR3 is TGTGCCAGCAGGTTGACAGGGGGCTATGGCTACACCTTC. Amino acids: CASRLTGGYGYTF.